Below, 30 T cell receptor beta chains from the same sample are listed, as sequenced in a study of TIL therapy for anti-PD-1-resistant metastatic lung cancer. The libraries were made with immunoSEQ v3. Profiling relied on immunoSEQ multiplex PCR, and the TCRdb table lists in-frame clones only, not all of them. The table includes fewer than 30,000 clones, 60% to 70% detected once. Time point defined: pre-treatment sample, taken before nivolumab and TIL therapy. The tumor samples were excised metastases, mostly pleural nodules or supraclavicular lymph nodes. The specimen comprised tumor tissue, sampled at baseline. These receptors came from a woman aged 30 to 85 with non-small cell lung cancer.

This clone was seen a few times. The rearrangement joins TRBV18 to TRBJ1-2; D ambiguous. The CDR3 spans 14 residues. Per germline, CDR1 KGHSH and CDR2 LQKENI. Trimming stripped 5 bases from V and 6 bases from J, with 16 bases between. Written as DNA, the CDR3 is TGTGCCAGCTCAGGTCCCAACTCACCCGATGGCTACACCTTC. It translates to CASSGPNSPDGYTF.

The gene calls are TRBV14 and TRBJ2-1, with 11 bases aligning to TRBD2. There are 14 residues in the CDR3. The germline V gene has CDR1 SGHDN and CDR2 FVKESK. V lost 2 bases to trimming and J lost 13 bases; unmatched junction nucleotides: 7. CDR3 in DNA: TGTGCCAGCAGCCAAAGCATTAGCGGGAGGGATCAGTTCTTC. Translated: CASSQSISGRDQFF.

The CDR3 loop is CASSLTGTGSPLNEKLFF. DNA for the CDR3: TGTGCCAGCAGCCTAACCGGGACAGGGTCGCCCTTAAATGAAAAACTGTTTTTT. The chain couples TRBV7-9 to TRBJ1-4, with TRBD1 matching 9 bases. The length of the CDR3 is 18 residues. Per germline, CDR1 SEHNR and CDR2 FQNEAQ (reference sequence). V shed 5 bases, J shed 5 bases, and the junction held 15 bases outside the gene matches.

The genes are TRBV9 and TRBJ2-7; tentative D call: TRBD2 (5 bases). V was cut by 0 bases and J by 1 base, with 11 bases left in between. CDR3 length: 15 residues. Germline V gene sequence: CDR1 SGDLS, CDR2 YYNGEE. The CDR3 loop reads CASSVGEGRSYEQYF. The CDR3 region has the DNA TGTGCCAGCAGCGTAGGAGAGGGTCGGTCCTACGAGCAGTACTTC.

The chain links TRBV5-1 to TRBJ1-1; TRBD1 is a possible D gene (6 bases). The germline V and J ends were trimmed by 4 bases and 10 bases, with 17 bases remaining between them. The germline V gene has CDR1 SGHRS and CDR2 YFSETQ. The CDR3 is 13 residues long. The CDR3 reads CASSAKGVMGAFF. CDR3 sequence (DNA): TGCGCCAGCAGCGCTAAGGGGGTGATGGGAGCTTTCTTT.

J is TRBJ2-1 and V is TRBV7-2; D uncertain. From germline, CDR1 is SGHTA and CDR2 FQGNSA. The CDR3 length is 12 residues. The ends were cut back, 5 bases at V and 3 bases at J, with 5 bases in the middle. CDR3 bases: TGTGCCAGCAGCCGAAACTACAATGAGCAGTTCTTC. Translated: CASSRNYNEQFF. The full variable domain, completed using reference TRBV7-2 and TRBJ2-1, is GAGVSQSPSNKVTEKGKDVELRCDPISGHTALYWYRQSLGQGLEFLIYFQGNSAPDKSGLPSDRFSAERTGGSVSTLTIQRTQQEDSAVYLCASSRNYNEQFFGPGTRLTVL.

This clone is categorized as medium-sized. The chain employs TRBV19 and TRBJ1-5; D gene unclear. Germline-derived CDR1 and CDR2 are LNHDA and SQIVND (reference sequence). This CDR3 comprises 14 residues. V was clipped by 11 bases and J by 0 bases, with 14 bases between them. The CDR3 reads CASKGDTSNQPQHF. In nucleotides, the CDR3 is TGTGCCTCCAAGGGTGATACTAGCAATCAGCCCCAGCATTTT.

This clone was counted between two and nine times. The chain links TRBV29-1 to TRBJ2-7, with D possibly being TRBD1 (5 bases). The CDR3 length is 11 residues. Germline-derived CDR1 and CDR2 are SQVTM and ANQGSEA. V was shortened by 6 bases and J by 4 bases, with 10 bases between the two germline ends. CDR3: CSVFTGYEQYF. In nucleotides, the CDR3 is TGCAGCGTGTTTACAGGTTACGAGCAGTACTTC.

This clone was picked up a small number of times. CDR3 in DNA: TGTGCCAGCAGCTTCCACGGGTACACTGAAGCTTTCTTT. As protein: CASSFHGYTEAFF. This chain uses TRBV11-2 with TRBJ1-1; no reliable D call. V was clipped by 3 bases and J by 3 bases, with 8 bases between them. Germline loops: CDR1 SGHAT, CDR2 FQNNGV. The CDR3 is made up of 13 amino acids.

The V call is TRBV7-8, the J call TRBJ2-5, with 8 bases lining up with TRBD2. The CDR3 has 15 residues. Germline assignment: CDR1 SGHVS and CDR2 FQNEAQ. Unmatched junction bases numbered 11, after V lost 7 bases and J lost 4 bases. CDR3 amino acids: CASTPRGGGGETQYF. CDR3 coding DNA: TGTGCCAGCACTCCCCGGGGGGGAGGGGGAGAGACCCAGTACTTC.

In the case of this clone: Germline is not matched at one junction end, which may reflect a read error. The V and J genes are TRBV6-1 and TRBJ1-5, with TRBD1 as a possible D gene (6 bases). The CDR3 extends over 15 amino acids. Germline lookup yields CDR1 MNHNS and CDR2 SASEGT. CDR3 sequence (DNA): TGTGCCAGCAGTCCCAGGGGAGCTAGCGATCAGCCCCAGCATTTT. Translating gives CASSPRGASDQPQHF.

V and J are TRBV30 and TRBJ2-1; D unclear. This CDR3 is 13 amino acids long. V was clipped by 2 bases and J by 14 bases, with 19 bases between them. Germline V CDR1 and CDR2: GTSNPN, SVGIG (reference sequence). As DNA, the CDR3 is TGTGCCTGGAGTCCCCCCCCAGGAGCCTCCAAGTTCTTC. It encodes CAWSPPPGASKFF.

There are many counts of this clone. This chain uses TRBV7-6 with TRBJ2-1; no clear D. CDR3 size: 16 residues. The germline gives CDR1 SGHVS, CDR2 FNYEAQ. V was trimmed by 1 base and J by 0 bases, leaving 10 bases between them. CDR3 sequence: CASSLEYQSSYNEQFF. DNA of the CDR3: TGTGCCAGCAGCTTAGAGTACCAGAGCTCCTACAATGAGCAGTTCTTC.

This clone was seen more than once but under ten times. CDR3 sequence (DNA): TGTGCCAGCTCAAAAAGCGGGAGCCCCAACGAGCAGTACTTC. It translates to CASSKSGSPNEQYF. This sequence joins TRBV18 and TRBJ2-7; the match to TRBD2 covers 8 bases. CDR3 length equals 14 residues. Germline-derived CDR1 and CDR2 are KGHSH and LQKENI. The junction had 8 bases not matched to a gene; V was cut back by 5 bases and J by 5 bases.

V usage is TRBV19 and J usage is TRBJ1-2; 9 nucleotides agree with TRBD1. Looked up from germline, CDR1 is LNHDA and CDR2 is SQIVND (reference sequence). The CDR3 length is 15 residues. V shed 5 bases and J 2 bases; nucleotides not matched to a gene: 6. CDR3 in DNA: TGTGCCAGTAGTCTAACCGGGACAGGGAACTATGGCTACACCTTC. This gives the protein CASSLTGTGNYGYTF.

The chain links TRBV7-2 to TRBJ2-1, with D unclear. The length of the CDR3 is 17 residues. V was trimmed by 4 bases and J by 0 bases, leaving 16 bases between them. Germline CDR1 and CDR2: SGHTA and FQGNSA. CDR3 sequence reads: CASSSETFHRSYNEQFF. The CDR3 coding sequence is TGTGCCAGCAGCTCCGAAACTTTCCACCGCTCCTACAATGAGCAGTTCTTC. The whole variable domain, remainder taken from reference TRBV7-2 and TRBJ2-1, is GAGVSQSPSNKVTEKGKDVELRCDPISGHTALYWYRQSLGQGLEFLIYFQGNSAPDKSGLPSDRFSAERTGGSVSTLTIQRTQQEDSAVYLCASSSETFHRSYNEQFFGPGTRLTVL.

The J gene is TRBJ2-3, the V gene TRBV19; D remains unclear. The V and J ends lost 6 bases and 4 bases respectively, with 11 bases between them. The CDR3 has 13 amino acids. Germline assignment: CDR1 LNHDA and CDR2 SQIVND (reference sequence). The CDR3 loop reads CASSGVGSDTQYF. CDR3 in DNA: TGTGCCAGTAGCGGCGTTGGGTCAGATACGCAGTATTTT.

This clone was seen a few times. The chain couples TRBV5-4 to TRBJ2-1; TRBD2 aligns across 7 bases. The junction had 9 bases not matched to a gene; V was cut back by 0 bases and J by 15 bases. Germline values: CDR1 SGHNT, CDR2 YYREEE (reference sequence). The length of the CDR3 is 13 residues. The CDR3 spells CASSLEGRDVMFF. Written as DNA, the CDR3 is TGTGCCAGCAGCTTGGAAGGGAGGGACGTCATGTTCTTC.

CDR3 coding DNA: TGTGCCTGGAAAGGGCTAGTAGCAGGGGGGAGGATAGATACGCAGTATTTT. This encodes CAWKGLVAGGRIDTQYF. The chain recombines TRBV30 with TRBJ2-3; tentatively, D is TRBD1 (7 bases). The CDR3 is 17 residues long. Between the trimmed V and J ends, which lost 4 bases and 5 bases, there was a span of 25 bases. Germline-derived CDR1 and CDR2 are GTSNPN and SVGIG (reference sequence).

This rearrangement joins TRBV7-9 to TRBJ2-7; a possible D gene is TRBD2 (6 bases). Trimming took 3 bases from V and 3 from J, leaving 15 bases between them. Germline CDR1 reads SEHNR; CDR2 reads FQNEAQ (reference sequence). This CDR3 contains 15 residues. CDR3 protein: CASSLGGRNYYEQYF. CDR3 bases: TGTGCCAGCAGCTTGGGTGGGAGGAACTACTACGAGCAGTACTTC.

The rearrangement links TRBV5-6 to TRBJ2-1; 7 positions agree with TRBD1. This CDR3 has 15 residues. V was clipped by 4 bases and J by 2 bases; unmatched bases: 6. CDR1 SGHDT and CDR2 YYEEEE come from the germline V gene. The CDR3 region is CASSIRDSPYNEQFF. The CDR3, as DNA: TGTGCCAGCAGCATCCGGGACAGTCCCTACAATGAGCAGTTCTTC.

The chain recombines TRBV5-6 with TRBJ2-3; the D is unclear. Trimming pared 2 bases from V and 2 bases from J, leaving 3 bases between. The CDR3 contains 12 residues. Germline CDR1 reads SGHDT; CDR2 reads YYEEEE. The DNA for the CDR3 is TGTGCCAGCAGCTTAATCACAGATACGCAGTATTTT. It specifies CASSLITDTQYF. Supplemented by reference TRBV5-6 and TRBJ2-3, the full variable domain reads DAGVTQSPTHLIKTRGQQVTLRCSPKSGHDTVSWYQQALGQGPQFIFQYYEEEERQRGNFPDRFSGHQFPNYSSELNVNALLLGDSALYLCASSLITDTQYFGPGTRLTVL.

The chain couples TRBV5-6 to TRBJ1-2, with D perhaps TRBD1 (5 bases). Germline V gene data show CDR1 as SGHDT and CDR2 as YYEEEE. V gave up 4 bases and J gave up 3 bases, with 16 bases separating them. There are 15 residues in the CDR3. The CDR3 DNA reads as TGTGCCAGCAGCGCGGGACTCGGGGGGTACTATGGCTACACCTTC. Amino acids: CASSAGLGGYYGYTF. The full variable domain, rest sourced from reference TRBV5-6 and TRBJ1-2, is DAGVTQSPTHLIKTRGQQVTLRCSPKSGHDTVSWYQQALGQGPQFIFQYYEEEERQRGNFPDRFSGHQFPNYSSELNVNALLLGDSALYLCASSAGLGGYYGYTFGSGTRLTVV.

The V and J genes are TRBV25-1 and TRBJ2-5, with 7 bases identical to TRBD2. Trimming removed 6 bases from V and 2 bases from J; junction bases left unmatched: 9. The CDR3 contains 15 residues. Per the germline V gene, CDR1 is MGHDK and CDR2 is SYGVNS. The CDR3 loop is CASRSSASGQETQYF. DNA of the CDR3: TGTGCCAGCAGATCCTCGGCTAGCGGACAAGAGACCCAGTACTTC.

For the CDR3, the DNA is TGTGCCAGCATCTCTGCCCCTCCTTTTGAAGCTTTCTTT. This sequence encodes CASISAPPFEAFF. The rearrangement uses TRBV6-1 and TRBJ1-1; no clear D gene. Germline CDR1 is MNHNS and CDR2 is SASEGT. Trimming took 7 bases from V and 7 from J, leaving 16 bases between them. This CDR3 spans 13 amino acids.

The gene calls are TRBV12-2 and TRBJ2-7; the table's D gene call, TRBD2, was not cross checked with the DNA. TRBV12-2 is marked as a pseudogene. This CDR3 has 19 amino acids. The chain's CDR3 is CASRLAPRPSGRSLYEQYF. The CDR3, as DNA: TGTGCAAGTCGCTTAGCGCCTCGGCCTAGCGGGAGGTCTCTCTACGAGCAGTACTTC.

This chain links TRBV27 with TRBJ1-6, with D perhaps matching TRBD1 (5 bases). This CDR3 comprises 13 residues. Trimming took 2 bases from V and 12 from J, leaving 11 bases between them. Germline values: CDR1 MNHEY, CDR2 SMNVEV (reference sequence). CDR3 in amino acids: CASSLEGLLPLHF. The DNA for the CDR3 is TGTGCCAGCAGTTTAGAGGGACTCCTACCCCTCCACTTT.

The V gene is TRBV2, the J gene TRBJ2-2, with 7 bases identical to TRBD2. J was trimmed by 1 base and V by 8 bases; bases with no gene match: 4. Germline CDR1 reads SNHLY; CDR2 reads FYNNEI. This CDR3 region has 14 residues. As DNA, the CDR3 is TGTGCCAGCTTGGGCGGGAGGAACACCGGGGAGCTGTTTTTT. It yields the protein CASLGGRNTGELFF.

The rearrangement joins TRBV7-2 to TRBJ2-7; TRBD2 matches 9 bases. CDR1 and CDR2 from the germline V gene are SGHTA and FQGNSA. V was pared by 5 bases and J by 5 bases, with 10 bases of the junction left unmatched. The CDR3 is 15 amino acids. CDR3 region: CASSPLAGAVDEQYF. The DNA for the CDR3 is TGTGCCAGCAGCCCCTTAGCGGGAGCGGTCGACGAGCAGTACTTC.

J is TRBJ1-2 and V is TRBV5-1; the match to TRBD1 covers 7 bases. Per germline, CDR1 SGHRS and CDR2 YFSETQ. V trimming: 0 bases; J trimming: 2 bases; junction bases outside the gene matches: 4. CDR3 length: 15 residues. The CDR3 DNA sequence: TGCGCCAGCAGCTTGGGTCTGACAGGGAACTATGGCTACACCTTC. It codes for CASSLGLTGNYGYTF. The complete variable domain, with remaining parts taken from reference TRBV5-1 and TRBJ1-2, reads KAGVTQTPRYLIKTRGQQVTLSCSPISGHRSVSWYQQTPGQGLQFLFEYFSETQRNKGNFPGRFSGRQFSNSRSEMNVSTLELGDSALYLCASSLGLTGNYGYTFGSGTRLTVV.